The 29 T cell receptor beta chains reported below all come from one sample, sequenced in a study of cytomegalovirus exposure and HLA in healthy donors. The PCR was carried out with 60 Vbeta primers and 13 Jbeta primers. Method: immunoSEQ multiplex PCR; TCRdb's copy keeps in-frame clones and lacks some. The sample comprises about 160,000 clones, about 85% of which are singletons, and more than 2% rests with the top ten. The sequenced sample consisted of PBMCs. The receptors derive from a man between 18 and 35 years old in good health and CMV-seropositive.

This chain links TRBV27 with TRBJ1-1, with 9 positions matching TRBD1. The CDR3 consists of 16 residues. Germline V gene data show CDR1 as MNHEY and CDR2 as SMNVEV (reference sequence). J gave up 1 base and V 6 bases, and 9 bases lay outside the gene matches. The CDR3 nucleotides read TGTGCCAGCAGCACTGGACAGGGGTTGGGGAACACTGAAGCTTTCTTT. This encodes CASSTGQGLGNTEAFF.

This sequence joins TRBV27 and TRBJ2-5; D possibly corresponds to TRBD1 (6 bases). The CDR3 is 15 residues long. V lost 5 bases and J 9 bases, leaving 22 bases between the germline ends. Germline CDR1 reads MNHEY; CDR2 reads SMNVEV (reference sequence). The CDR3 DNA is TGTGCCAGCAGTATGACAGGAGCAAACCCTATGGCCCAGTACTTC. It is translated as CASSMTGANPMAQYF.

This clone showed up just a few times. The V call is TRBV15, the J call TRBJ1-4; TRBD1 matches at 8 bases. Germline V gene data show CDR1 as LNHNV and CDR2 as YYDKDF (reference sequence). This CDR3 is 16 amino acids long. Germline trimming cut 2 bases from V and 3 bases from J; bases unmatched to any gene: 5. CDR3 amino acids: CATSRSQGAANEKLFF. CDR3 sequence (DNA): TGTGCCACCAGCAGAAGCCAGGGGGCGGCTAATGAAAAACTGTTTTTT.

This chain uses TRBV5-1 with TRBJ2-3; perhaps TRBD1 as D (5 bases). The V end was cut by 6 bases, the J end by 0 bases, with 14 bases between. Germline V gives CDR1 SGHRS, CDR2 YFSETQ. The CDR3 runs 15 residues. The CDR3 DNA reads as TGCGCCAGCACCCCATCAGGGCTAAGCACAGATACGCAGTATTTT. Translation gives CASTPSGLSTDTQYF.

The count of this clone is one. This sequence joins TRBV5-6 and TRBJ1-6, with D possibly TRBD1 on 5 matching bases. The CDR3 is 14 residues long. V lost 2 bases to trimming and J lost 6 bases, with 9 bases between them. The germline CDR1 and CDR2 sequences are SGHDT and YYEEEE. The CDR3 DNA sequence: TGTGCCAGCAGCTTCGGGGGAGTTAATTCACCCCTCCACTTT. Translated, it gives CASSFGGVNSPLHF.

The rearrangement links TRBV6-1 to TRBJ1-1; the D gene is possibly TRBD1 (6 bases). CDR1 and CDR2 (germline): MNHNS, SASEGT. The CDR3 has 14 residues. The germline V and J ends were trimmed by 5 bases and 4 bases, with 14 bases remaining between them. The CDR3 DNA is TGTGCCAGCAGTATCAACAGGGTGGGCACTGAAGCTTTCTTT. Its protein is CASSINRVGTEAFF.

This chain joins TRBV5-4 and TRBJ1-2; TRBD1 is a possible D gene (6 bases). With 4 bases removed from V and 4 bases from J, the gap between germline ends came to 14 bases. Germline lookup yields CDR1 SGHNT and CDR2 YYREEE (reference sequence). This CDR3 has 14 residues. Here the CDR3 reads CASSPRGAGYGYTF. For the CDR3, the DNA is TGTGCCAGCAGCCCTCGGGGGGCTGGCTATGGCTACACCTTC.

The chain carries TRBV5-5 and TRBJ2-2; possibly TRBD2 for D (7 bases). The germline V gene encodes CDR1 SGHKS and CDR2 YYEKEE (reference sequence). The CDR3 spans 16 residues. V lost 1 base and J 4 bases, leaving 14 bases between the germline ends. CDR3 DNA: TGTGCCAGCAGCTTGCGTGCGGGGGCTAGCACCGGGGAGCTGTTTTTT. Its translation is CASSLRAGASTGELFF.

This rearrangement joins TRBV11-3 to TRBJ2-3, with TRBD2 matching 13 bases. V shed 4 bases, J shed 2 bases, and the junction held 3 bases outside the gene matches. Germline assignment: CDR1 SGHNT and CDR2 YENEEA. This CDR3 is built from 16 residues. CDR3 amino acids: CASSSGTSGDTDTQYF. The CDR3 coding sequence is TGTGCCAGCAGCTCAGGGACTAGCGGGGACACAGATACGCAGTATTTT.

V gene TRBV11-2 combines with J gene TRBJ1-1; D unresolved. The germline CDR1 and CDR2 sequences are SGHAT and FQNNGV. The CDR3 extends over 14 amino acids. V gave up 1 base and J gave up 4 bases, with 10 bases separating them. The CDR3 sequence: CASSLARFSTEAFF. The CDR3, as DNA: TGTGCCAGCAGCTTAGCTCGGTTCTCCACTGAAGCTTTCTTT.

There are a few counts of this clone. V usage is TRBV7-9 and J usage is TRBJ2-3; tentative D call: TRBD1 (6 bases). Germline CDR1 reads SEHNR; CDR2 reads FQNEAQ (reference sequence). Trimming cost V 2 bases and J 3 bases, with 24 bases left between them. The CDR3 sequence is 19 residues long. The CDR3 sequence is CASSLKGQAGLGATDTQYF. Here the CDR3 DNA reads TGTGCCAGCAGCTTAAAAGGGCAGGCAGGTTTGGGGGCGACAGATACGCAGTATTTT.

This chain links TRBV30 with TRBJ2-3, with 7 bases lining up with TRBD2. The ends lost 3 bases at V and 3 bases at J; junction bases unmatched: 6. The CDR3 runs to 14 residues. Per the germline V gene, CDR1 is GTSNPN and CDR2 is SVGIG (reference sequence). CDR3 coding DNA: TGTGCCTGGAGCTTCCCCGGGGGGACAGATACGCAGTATTTT. It codes for CAWSFPGGTDTQYF.

The count of this clone is one. This sequence joins TRBV19 and TRBJ1-1; 7 bases are a match to TRBD1. The ends lost 5 bases at V and 6 bases at J; junction bases unmatched: 6. Germline V gene sequence: CDR1 LNHDA, CDR2 SQIVND (reference sequence). The CDR3 sequence is 13 residues long. DNA of the CDR3: TGTGCCAGTAGTGACAGGGTACGGGCTGAAGCTTTCTTT. This sequence encodes CASSDRVRAEAFF.

This chain links TRBV6-6 with TRBJ2-7; a possible D gene is TRBD2 (6 bases). Per the germline V gene, CDR1 is MNHNY and CDR2 is SVGAGI (reference sequence). This CDR3 spans 16 amino acids. Deletions cut 2 bases from V and 0 bases from J, with 14 bases between. This CDR3 reads CASSYGGGRSSYEQYF. CDR3 bases: TGTGCCAGCAGTTACGGGGGAGGACGGAGCTCCTACGAGCAGTACTTC.

The chain combines TRBV6-4 with TRBJ2-2; a possible D gene is TRBD2 (5 bases). The CDR3 is 14 residues long. The germline V gene has CDR1 MRHNA and CDR2 SNTAGT. Trimming stripped 6 bases from V and 4 bases from J, with 12 bases between. The CDR3 coding sequence is TGTGCCAGCAGCTCTAGCTTCGGCACCGGGGAGCTGTTTTTT. Amino acid sequence: CASSSSFGTGELFF.

The J gene is TRBJ2-1, the V gene TRBV5-1; 8 bases map to TRBD2. The trim removed 2 bases at V and 5 bases at J, leaving 9 bases unmatched. Germline CDR1 is SGHRS and CDR2 is YFSETQ. CDR3 size: 16 residues. The CDR3 here is CASSFDLAGPDNEQFF. The CDR3 nucleotides are TGCGCCAGCAGCTTCGACTTAGCGGGGCCAGACAATGAGCAGTTCTTC.

This rearrangement joins TRBV6-5 to TRBJ2-5, with 7 bases that match TRBD2. Trimming took 2 bases from V and 11 from J; bases not matched to a gene: 11. The CDR3 loop spans 14 amino acids. Germline values: CDR1 MNHEY, CDR2 SVGAGI. In DNA form, the CDR3 reads TGTGCCAGCAGTTACGGAGCGGGGCTAGGGGAGCAGTACTTC. It specifies CASSYGAGLGEQYF.

This clone showed up just a few times. At one of its ends the junction is not consistent with the germline gene, which may arise from a read error. This chain joins TRBV5-4 and TRBJ1-3; perhaps TRBD1 as D (6 bases). The germline V gene encodes CDR1 SGHNT and CDR2 YYREEE (reference sequence). This CDR3 is 15 amino acids long. The CDR3 loop is CASTLGGQSGNTIYF. DNA for the CDR3: TGTGCCAGCACCTTGGGCGGACAGTCTGGAAACACCATATATTTT.

The chain recombines TRBV30 with TRBJ2-7; 8 bases match TRBD2. Germline CDR1 reads GTSNPN; CDR2 reads SVGIG (reference sequence). The J segment lost 5 bases and the V segment lost 1 base, leaving 7 bases of the junction unmatched. The CDR3 runs to 14 residues. The CDR3 bases are TGTGCCTGGAGTGGGGGGACTAGTATTGACGAGCAGTACTTC. It encodes CAWSGGTSIDEQYF.

The chain recombines TRBV7-3 with TRBJ2-5; 9 nucleotides agree with TRBD2. With V trimmed by 4 bases and J by 5 bases, 8 bases remained unmatched. The CDR3 sequence is 15 residues long. From germline, CDR1 is SGHTA and CDR2 FQGTGA. In DNA, the CDR3 is TGTGCCAGCAGCTCCCTCGGCGGGGGGGCTGAGACCCAGTACTTC. Protein sequence: CASSSLGGGAETQYF.

This clone has a single count. The gene calls are TRBV4-3 and TRBJ1-2; D gene unclear. This CDR3 spans 15 amino acids. V was pared by 1 base and J by 4 bases, with 13 bases between. Germline values: CDR1 LGHNA, CDR2 YSLEER. The CDR3 here is CASSQVPGGSYGYTF. CDR3 DNA: TGCGCCAGCAGCCAAGTCCCGGGAGGCTCCTATGGCTACACCTTC.

This clone has just one count. This rearrangement joins TRBV19 to TRBJ2-1; D perhaps matches TRBD1 (5 bases). The germline V gene has CDR1 LNHDA and CDR2 SQIVND (reference sequence). The length of the CDR3 is 17 residues. V lost 3 bases and J 3 bases, leaving 18 bases between the germline ends. In DNA, the CDR3 is TGTGCCAGTAGTATCCCTAAGGGGCAGGGTCGCTACAATGAGCAGTTCTTC. It specifies CASSIPKGQGRYNEQFF.

J is TRBJ1-4 and V is TRBV19; a weak D match, TRBD1 (6 bases). V lost 6 bases, J lost 7 bases, and 15 bases lay in between. Germline V gives CDR1 LNHDA, CDR2 SQIVND (reference sequence). The CDR3 loop spans 14 amino acids. CDR3 bases: TGTGCCAGTAGCCGGACGGACAGTTTTGAAAAACTGTTTTTT. The encoded protein is CASSRTDSFEKLFF.

The CDR3 loop is CAWSVQGRGSAFF. CDR3 in DNA: TGTGCCTGGAGTGTACAGGGTCGAGGGTCGGCTTTCTTT. The gene calls are TRBV30 and TRBJ1-1; possible D gene TRBD1, 6 bases. CDR3 length: 13 residues. V gave up 0 bases and J gave up 11 bases, with 16 bases separating them. CDR1 GTSNPN and CDR2 SVGIG come from the germline V gene (reference sequence). Based on the CDR3 plus reference TRBV30 and TRBJ1-1, the full variable domain is SQTIHQWPATLVQPVGSPLSLECTVEGTSNPNLYWYRQAAGRGLQLLFYSVGIGQISSEVPQNLSASRPQDRQFILSSKKLLLSDSGFYLCAWSVQGRGSAFFGQGTRLTVV.

This chain joins TRBV9 and TRBJ2-2; 10 bases fit TRBD2. After removal of 2 bases from V and 4 bases from J, the junction contained 2 bases not matched to a gene. The CDR3 loop spans 15 amino acids. Germline CDR1 reads SGDLS; CDR2 reads YYNGEE. This CDR3 reads CASSVTSGATGELFF. CDR3 sequence (DNA): TGTGCCAGCAGCGTCACTAGCGGGGCCACCGGGGAGCTGTTTTTT.

J is TRBJ2-3 and V is TRBV4-1; 12 positions agree with TRBD2. The CDR3 has 17 amino acids. From germline, CDR1 is MGHRA and CDR2 YSYEKL. V lost 4 bases and J lost 2; bases outside the gene matches: 7. The CDR3 reads CASSPETSGGNTDTQYF. The CDR3, as DNA: TGCGCCAGCAGCCCGGAGACTAGCGGGGGCAACACAGATACGCAGTATTTT.

J is TRBJ2-1 and V is TRBV29-1; TRBD1 matches 7 bases. Germline V gives CDR1 SQVTM, CDR2 ANQGSEA. This CDR3 region has 10 residues. Trimming took 3 bases from V and 12 from J; bases not matched to a gene: 2. The CDR3 here is CSVDGDRQFF. The CDR3 DNA sequence: TGCAGCGTTGACGGGGACAGGCAGTTCTTC.

The chain links TRBV6-1 to TRBJ1-2, with TRBD1 identical over 8 bases. The CDR3 has 15 residues. Germline-derived CDR1 and CDR2 are MNHNS and SASEGT. V was pared by 6 bases and J by 4 bases, with 10 bases of the junction left unmatched. Here the CDR3 DNA reads TGTGCCAGCAGGAACGAAATAACAGGGGGCTATGGCTACACCTTC. This gives the protein CASRNEITGGYGYTF.

This clone appeared a few times. J is TRBJ2-3 and V is TRBV11-3, with a possible D match to TRBD2 (5 bases). CDR3 length equals 16 residues. Per the germline V gene, CDR1 is SGHNT and CDR2 is YENEEA. V lost 1 base to trimming and J lost 6 bases, with 17 bases between them. The CDR3 is CASSLGRGSRLDTQYF. DNA for the CDR3: TGTGCCAGCAGCTTAGGCCGGGGTAGCAGGCTGGATACGCAGTATTTT.